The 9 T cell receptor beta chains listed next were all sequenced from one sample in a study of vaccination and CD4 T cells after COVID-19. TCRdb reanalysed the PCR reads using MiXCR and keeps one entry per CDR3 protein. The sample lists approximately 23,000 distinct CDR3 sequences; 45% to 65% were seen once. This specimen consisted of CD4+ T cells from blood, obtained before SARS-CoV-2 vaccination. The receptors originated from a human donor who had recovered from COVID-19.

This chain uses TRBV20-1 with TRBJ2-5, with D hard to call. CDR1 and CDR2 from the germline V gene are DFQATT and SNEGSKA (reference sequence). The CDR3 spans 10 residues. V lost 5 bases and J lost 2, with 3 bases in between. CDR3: CSAGQETQYF. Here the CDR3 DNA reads TGCAGTGCTGGTCAAGAGACCCAGTACTTC.

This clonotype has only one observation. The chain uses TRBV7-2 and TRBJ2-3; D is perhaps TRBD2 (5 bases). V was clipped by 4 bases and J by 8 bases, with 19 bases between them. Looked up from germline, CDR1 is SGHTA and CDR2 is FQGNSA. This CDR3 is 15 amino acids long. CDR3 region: CASSSAKSLRGTQYF. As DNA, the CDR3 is TGTGCCAGCAGCTCCGCCAAGTCCCTTCGGGGTACGCAGTATTTT.

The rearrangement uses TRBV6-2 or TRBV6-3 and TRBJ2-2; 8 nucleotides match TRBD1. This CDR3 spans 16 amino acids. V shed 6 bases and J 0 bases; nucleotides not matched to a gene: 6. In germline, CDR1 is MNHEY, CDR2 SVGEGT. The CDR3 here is CASSRPGQANTGELFF. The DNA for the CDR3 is TGTGCCAGCAGCCGCCCGGGACAGGCGAACACCGGGGAGCTGTTTTTT.

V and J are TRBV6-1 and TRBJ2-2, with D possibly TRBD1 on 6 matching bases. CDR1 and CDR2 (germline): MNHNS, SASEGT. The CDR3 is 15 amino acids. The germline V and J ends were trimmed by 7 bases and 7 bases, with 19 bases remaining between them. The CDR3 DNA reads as TGTGCCAGCACCCGTAGAGAGGGGGATCTCGGGGAGCTGTTTTTT. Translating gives CASTRREGDLGELFF.

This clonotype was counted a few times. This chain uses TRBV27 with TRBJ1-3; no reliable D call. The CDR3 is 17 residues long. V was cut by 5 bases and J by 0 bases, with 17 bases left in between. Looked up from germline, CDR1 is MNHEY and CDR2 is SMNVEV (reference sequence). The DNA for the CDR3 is TGTGCCAGCAGTACCTCCGGCGCCACCTTCTCTGGAAACACCATATATTTT. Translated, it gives CASSTSGATFSGNTIYF.

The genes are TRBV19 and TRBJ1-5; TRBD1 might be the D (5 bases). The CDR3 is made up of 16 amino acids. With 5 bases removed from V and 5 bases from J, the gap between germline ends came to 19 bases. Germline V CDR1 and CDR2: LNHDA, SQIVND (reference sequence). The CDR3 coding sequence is TGTGCCAGTAGTTACTTAGGCAGGGAATGGCATCAGCCCCAGCATTTT. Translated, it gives CASSYLGREWHQPQHF.

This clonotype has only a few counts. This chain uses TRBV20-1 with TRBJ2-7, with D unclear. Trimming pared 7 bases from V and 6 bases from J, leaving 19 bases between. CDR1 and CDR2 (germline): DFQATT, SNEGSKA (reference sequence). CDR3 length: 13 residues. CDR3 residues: CSVQRVDSSEQYF. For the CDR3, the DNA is TGCAGTGTCCAAAGGGTTGACTCGAGCGAGCAGTACTTC.

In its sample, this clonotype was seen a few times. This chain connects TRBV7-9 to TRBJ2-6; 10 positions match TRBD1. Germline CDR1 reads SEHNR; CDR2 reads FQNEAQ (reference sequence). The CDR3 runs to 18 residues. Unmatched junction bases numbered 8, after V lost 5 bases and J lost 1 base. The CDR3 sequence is CASSPPGQGLSGANVLTF. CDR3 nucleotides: TGTGCCAGCAGCCCACCGGGACAGGGGTTATCTGGGGCCAACGTCCTGACTTTC.

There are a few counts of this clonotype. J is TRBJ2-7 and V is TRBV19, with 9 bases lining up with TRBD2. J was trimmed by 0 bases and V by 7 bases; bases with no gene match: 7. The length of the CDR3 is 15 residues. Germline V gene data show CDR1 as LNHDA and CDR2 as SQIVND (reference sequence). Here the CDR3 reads CASTPTSGDSYEQYF. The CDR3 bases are TGTGCCAGTACCCCGACTAGCGGAGACTCCTACGAGCAGTACTTC. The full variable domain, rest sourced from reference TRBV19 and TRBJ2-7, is DGGITQSPKYLFRKEGQNVTLSCEQNLNHDAMYWYRQDPGQGLRLIYYSQIVNDFQKGDIAEGYSVSREKKESFPLTVTSAQKNPTAFYLCASTPTSGDSYEQYFGPGTRLTVT.